This T cell receptor beta chain derives from a study of control samples from healthy donors and cancer patients. The data were produced by immunoSEQ multiplex PCR, yet TCRdb's version contains in-frame clones alone and is incomplete. The sample contains 130,000 or so clones, about 89% of which appear only once. The receptor comes from a man in his 60s in good health. The sample was blood.

The CDR3: CSASPGTGDNSPLHF. The CDR3 nucleotides read TGCAGTGCTAGTCCCGGGACAGGGGATAATTCACCCCTCCACTTT. V usage is TRBV20-1 and J usage is TRBJ1-6; the match to TRBD1 covers 10 bases. Per the germline V gene, CDR1 is DFQATT and CDR2 is SNEGSKA (reference sequence). This CDR3 comprises 15 residues. J lost 5 bases, V lost 3 bases, and 4 bases had no gene match.